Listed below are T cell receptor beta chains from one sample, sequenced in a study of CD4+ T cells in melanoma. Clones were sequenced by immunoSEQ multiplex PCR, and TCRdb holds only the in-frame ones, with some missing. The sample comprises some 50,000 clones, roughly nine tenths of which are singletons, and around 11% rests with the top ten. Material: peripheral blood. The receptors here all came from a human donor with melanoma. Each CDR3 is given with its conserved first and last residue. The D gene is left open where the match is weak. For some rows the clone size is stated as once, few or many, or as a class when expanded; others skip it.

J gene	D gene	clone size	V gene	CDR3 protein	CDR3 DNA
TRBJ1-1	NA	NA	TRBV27	CASMAGSGEAFF	TGTGCCAGCATGGCAGGAAGTGGGGAAGCTTTCTTT
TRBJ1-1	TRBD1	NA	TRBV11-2	CASSFTGVTEAFF	TGTGCCAGCAGCTTTACAGGGGTCACTGAAGCTTTCTTT
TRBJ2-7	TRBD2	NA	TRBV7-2	CASSFPAGGPSFTPYEQYF	TGTGCCAGCAGCTTCCCAGCGGGGGGCCCATCCTTCACCCCCTACGAGCAGTACTTC
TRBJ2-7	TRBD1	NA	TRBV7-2	CASRVGQGLDEQYF	TGTGCCAGCAGGGTGGGACAGGGACTTGACGAGCAGTACTTC
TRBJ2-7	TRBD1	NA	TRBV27	CASSLPSDRVYEQYF	TGTGCCAGCAGTCTTCCTTCGGACAGGGTTTACGAGCAGTACTTC
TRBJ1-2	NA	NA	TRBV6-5	CASSYFRRGNYGYTF	TGTGCCAGCAGTTACTTTAGGCGGGGAAACTATGGCTACACCTTC
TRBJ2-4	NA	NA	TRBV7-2	CASSYGDTESSGIQYF	TGTGCCAGCAGCTACGGGGACACCGAGAGTAGTGGCATTCAGTACTTC
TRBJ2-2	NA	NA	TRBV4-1	CASSRTPKGPNTGELFF	TGCGCCAGCAGCCGAACCCCGAAGGGCCCGAACACCGGGGAGCTGTTTTTT
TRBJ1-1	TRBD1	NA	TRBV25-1	CASSESPGTGAVEAFF	TGTGCCAGCAGTGAATCCCCCGGGACAGGGGCTGTTGAAGCTTTCTTT
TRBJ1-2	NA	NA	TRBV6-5	CASSLQGMKGYTF	TGTGCCAGCAGTCTACAGGGAATGAAAGGCTACACCTTC
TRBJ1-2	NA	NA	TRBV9	CASNYPGVYGYTF	TGTGCCAGCAATTATCCGGGGGTCTATGGCTACACCTTC
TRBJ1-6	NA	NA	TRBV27	CASSLTNSPLHF	TGTGCCAGCAGTTTGACGAATTCACCCCTCCACTTT
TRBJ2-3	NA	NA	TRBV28	CASSLGRVADTQYF	TGTGCCAGCAGTTTAGGACGGGTGGCGGATACGCAGTATTTT
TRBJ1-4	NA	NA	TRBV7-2	CASSLGGNEKLFF	TGTGCCAGCAGCTTAGGGGGGAATGAAAAACTGTTTTTT
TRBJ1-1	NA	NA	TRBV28	CASSEVNTEAFF	TGTGCCAGCAGTGAAGTGAACACTGAAGCTTTCTTT
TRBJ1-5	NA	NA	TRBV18	CASSPTRGVVRQPQHF	TGTGCCAGCTCACCAACCAGGGGAGTAGTTCGTCAGCCCCAGCATTTT
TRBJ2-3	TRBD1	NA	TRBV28	CASSLLGTGTVDTQYF	TGTGCCAGCAGTTTACTTGGGACAGGGACTGTGGATACGCAGTATTTT
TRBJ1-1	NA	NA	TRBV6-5	CASSPLGTEHTEAFF	TGTGCCAGCAGCCCTTTGGGTACCGAACACACTGAAGCTTTCTTT
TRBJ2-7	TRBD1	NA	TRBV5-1	CASSPGTGGFEQYF	TGCGCCAGCAGCCCCGGGACAGGGGGGTTTGAGCAGTACTTC
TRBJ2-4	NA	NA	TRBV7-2	CASSLDGAKNIQYF	TGTGCCAGCAGCTTAGACGGAGCCAAAAACATTCAGTACTTC
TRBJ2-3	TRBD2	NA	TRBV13	CASSFPAGVSSSTDTQYF	TGTGCCAGCAGCTTCCCAGCGGGGGTTTCCTCTAGCACAGATACGCAGTATTTT
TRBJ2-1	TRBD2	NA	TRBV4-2	CASSQEAGGSYNEQFF	TGTGCCAGCAGCCAAGAAGCGGGGGGGTCGTACAATGAGCAGTTCTTC
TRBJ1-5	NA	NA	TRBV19	CASCAGAGNQPQHF	TGTGCCAGCTGCGCCGGGGCCGGCAATCAGCCCCAGCATTTT
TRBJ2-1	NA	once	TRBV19	CASSRRGYNEQFF	TGTGCCAGTAGCAGGAGGGGTTACAATGAGCAGTTCTTC
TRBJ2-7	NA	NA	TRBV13	CASSSRQGQVSLYEQYF	TGTGCCAGCAGCTCCCGCCAAGGACAAGTTTCTCTCTACGAGCAGTACTTC
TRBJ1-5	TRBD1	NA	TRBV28	CASSRQLGQLNQPQHF	TGTGCCAGCAGTCGGCAACTGGGACAGCTGAATCAGCCCCAGCATTTT
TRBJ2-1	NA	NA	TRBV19	CASSMGWGSYNEQFF	TGTGCCAGTAGTATGGGGTGGGGCTCCTACAATGAGCAGTTCTTC
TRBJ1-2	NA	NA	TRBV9	CASSGYRATNYGYTF	TGTGCCAGCAGCGGGTACAGGGCGACTAACTATGGCTACACCTTC
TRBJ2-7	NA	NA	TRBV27	CASSLSGLGEQYF	TGTGCCAGCAGTTTATCGGGGTTGGGGGAGCAGTACTTC
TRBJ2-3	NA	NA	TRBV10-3	CAISDADTQYF	TGTGCCATCAGTGATGCAGATACGCAGTATTTT
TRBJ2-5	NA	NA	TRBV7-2	CASSSYREVETQYF	TGTGCCAGCAGCTCTTACAGGGAGGTGGAGACCCAGTACTTC
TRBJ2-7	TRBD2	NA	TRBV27	CASSLTGGNYEQYF	TGTGCCAGCAGCCTTACGGGGGGAAACTACGAGCAGTACTTC
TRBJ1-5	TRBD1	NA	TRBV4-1	CASSPSGTGVQPQHF	TGCGCCAGCAGCCCATCCGGGACAGGGGTTCAGCCCCAGCATTTT
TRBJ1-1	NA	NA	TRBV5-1	CASSLGPAENTEAFF	TGCGCCAGCAGCTTGGGCCCGGCGGAGAACACTGAAGCTTTCTTT
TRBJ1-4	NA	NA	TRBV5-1	CASSPDTSNEKLFF	TGCGCCAGCAGCCCGGACACTTCAAATGAAAAACTGTTTTTT
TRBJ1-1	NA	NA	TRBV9	CASSAEGVDEAFF	TGTGCCAGCAGCGCAGAAGGGGTTGATGAAGCTTTCTTT
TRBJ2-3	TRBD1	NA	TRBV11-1	CASSSTFGQGATDTQYF	TGTGCCAGCAGCTCGACTTTCGGACAGGGGGCCACAGATACGCAGTATTTT
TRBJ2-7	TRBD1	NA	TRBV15	CATSVNRGLEQYF	TGTGCCACCAGCGTAAACAGGGGGCTGGAGCAGTACTTC
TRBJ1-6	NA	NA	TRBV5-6	CASSLERGSSYNSPLHF	TGTGCCAGCAGCTTGGAAAGGGGGAGCTCCTATAATTCACCCCTCCACTTT
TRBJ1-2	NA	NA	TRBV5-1	CASSLGSNYGYTF	TGCGCCAGCAGCTTGGGGAGTAACTATGGCTACACCTTC
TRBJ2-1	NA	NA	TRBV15	CATSSSGADDEQFF	TGTGCCACCAGCAGTTCAGGGGCGGACGATGAGCAGTTCTTC
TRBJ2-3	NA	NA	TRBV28	CASSLTDTQYF	TGTGCCAGCAGTCTCACAGATACGCAGTATTTT
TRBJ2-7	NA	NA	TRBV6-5	CASSSPGGGYEQYF	TGTGCCAGCAGCTCGCCGGGGGGCGGCTACGAGCAGTACTTC
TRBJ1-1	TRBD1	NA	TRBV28	CASSLRRVVGQGWDTEAFF	TGTGCCAGCAGTTTAAGGAGGGTTGTGGGACAGGGGTGGGACACTGAAGCTTTCTTT
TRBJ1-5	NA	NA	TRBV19	CASSIVGRGNQPQHF	TGTGCCAGTAGTATAGTAGGGCGTGGCAATCAGCCCCAGCATTTT
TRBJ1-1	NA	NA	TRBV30	CAWSVQGRTEAFF	TGTGCCTGGAGTGTACAGGGTCGGACTGAAGCTTTCTTT
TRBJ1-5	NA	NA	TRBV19	CASSIEGLRNQPQHF	TGTGCCAGTAGTATAGAGGGGCTTCGCAATCAGCCCCAGCATTTT
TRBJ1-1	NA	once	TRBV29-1	CSVGHSNTEAFF	TGCAGCGTTGGACACTCGAACACTGAAGCTTTCTTT